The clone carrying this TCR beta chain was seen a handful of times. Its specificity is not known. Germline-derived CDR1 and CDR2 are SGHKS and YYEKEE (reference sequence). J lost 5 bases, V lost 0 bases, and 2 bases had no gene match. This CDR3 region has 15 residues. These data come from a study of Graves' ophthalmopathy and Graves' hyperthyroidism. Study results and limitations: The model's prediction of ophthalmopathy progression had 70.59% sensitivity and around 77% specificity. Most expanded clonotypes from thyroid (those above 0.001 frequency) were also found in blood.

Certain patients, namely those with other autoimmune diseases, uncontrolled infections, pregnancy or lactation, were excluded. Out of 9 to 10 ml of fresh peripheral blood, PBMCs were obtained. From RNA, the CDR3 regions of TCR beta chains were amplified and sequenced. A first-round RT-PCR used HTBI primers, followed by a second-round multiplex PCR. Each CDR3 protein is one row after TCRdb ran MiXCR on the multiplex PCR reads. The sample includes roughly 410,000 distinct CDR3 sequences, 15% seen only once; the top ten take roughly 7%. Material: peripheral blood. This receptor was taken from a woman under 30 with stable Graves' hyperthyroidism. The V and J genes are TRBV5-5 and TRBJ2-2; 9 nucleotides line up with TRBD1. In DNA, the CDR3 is TGTGCCAGCAGCTTGGTGGACAGGGGAACCGGGGAGCTGTTTTTT. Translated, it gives CASSLVDRGTGELFF.